What follows is one T cell receptor beta chain and its context. Its antigen remains unidentified. Sequenced by immunoSEQ multiplex PCR; TCRdb stores in-frame clones only, minus some. The sample includes roughly 24,000 clones, around 97% of them seen just once. The sample is drawn from a study of T cells in tuberculosis. Study-wide findings and caveats: Smaller alpha distances in active tuberculosis partly reflected shorter CDR3-alpha lengths.

Germline lookup yields CDR1 SGHNT and CDR2 YYREEE (reference sequence). Deletions cut 4 bases from V and 2 bases from J, with 12 bases between. This CDR3 has 15 amino acids. On average around 100,000 T cells per donor were immunosequenced. The chain links TRBV5-4 to TRBJ2-2; D is perhaps TRBD1 (5 bases). This TCR came from a donor aged 10-35 years with latent tuberculosis or without tuberculosis infection. Sequencing was carried out using PBMCs. The CDR3 sequence is CASSDRRTNTGELFF. DNA for the CDR3: TGTGCCAGCAGCGACAGAAGAACCAACACCGGGGAGCTGTTTTTT. Full variable domain (outside the CDR3, taken from reference TRBV5-4 and TRBJ2-2): ETGVTQSPTHLIKTRGQQVTLRCSSQSGHNTVSWYQQALGQGPQFIFQYYREEENGRGNFPPRFSGLQFPNYSSELNVNALELDDSALYLCASSDRRTNTGELFFGEGSRLTVL.